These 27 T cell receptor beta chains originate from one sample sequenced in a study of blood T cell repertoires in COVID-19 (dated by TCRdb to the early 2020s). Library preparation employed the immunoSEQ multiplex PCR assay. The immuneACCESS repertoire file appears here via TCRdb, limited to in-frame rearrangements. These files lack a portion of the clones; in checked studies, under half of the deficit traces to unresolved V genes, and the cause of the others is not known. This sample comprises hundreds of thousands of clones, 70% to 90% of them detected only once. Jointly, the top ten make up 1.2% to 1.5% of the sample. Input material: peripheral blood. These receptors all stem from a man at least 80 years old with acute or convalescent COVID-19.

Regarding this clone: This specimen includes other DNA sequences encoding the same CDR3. CDR3 region: CASSIGGGGTGELFF. Here the CDR3 DNA reads TGTGCCAGTAGTATAGGAGGGGGCGGCACCGGGGAGCTGTTTTTT. This sequence joins TRBV19 and TRBJ2-2; TRBD1 aligns across 7 bases. CDR1 is LNHDA and CDR2 is SQIVND in the germline V gene (reference sequence). CDR3 size: 15 residues. V lost 1 base to trimming and J lost 4 bases; unmatched junction nucleotides: 3. Supplemented by reference TRBV19 and TRBJ2-2, the full variable domain reads DGGITQSPKYLFRKEGQNVTLSCEQNLNHDAMYWYRQDPGQGLRLIYYSQIVNDFQKGDIAEGYSVSREKKESFPLTVTSAQKNPTAFYLCASSIGGGGTGELFFGEGSRLTVL.

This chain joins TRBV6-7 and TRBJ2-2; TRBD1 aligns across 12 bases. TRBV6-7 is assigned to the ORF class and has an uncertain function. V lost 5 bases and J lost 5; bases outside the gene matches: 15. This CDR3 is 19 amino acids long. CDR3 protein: CASSLLHVGTGGDTGELFF. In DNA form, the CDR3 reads TGTGCCAGCAGTCTTTTACATGTGGGGACAGGGGGCGATACCGGGGAGCTGTTTTTT.

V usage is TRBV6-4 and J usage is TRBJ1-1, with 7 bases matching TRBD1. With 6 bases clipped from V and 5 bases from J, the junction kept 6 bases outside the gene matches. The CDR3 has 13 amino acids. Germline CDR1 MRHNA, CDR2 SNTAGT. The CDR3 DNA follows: TGTGCCAGCAGCCTTACAGGGGAGACTGAAGCTTTCTTT. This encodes CASSLTGETEAFF.

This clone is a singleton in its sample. The CDR3 nucleotides are TGCGCCAGCAGCCCCTGGGCGGGGGCGGGGGAGCAGTACTTC. This encodes CASSPWAGAGEQYF. The rearrangement joins TRBV5-1 to TRBJ2-7; tentatively, D is TRBD2 (7 bases). Trimming took 4 bases from V and 7 from J, leaving 18 bases between them. CDR1 SGHRS and CDR2 YFSETQ come from the germline V gene. The CDR3 length is 14 residues.

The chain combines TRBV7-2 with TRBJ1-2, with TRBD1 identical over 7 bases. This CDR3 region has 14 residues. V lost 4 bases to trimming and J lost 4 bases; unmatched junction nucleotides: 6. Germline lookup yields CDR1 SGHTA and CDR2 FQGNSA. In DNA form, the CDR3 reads TGTGCCAGCAGCTCTCAGGGGGGCTCCTATGGCTACACCTTC. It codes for CASSSQGGSYGYTF.

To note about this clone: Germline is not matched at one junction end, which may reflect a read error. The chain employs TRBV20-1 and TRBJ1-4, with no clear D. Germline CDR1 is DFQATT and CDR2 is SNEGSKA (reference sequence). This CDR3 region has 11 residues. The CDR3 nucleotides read TGCAGTGCTAGAGATCTATTTGGTCCCCTTTTT. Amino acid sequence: CSARDLFGPLF.

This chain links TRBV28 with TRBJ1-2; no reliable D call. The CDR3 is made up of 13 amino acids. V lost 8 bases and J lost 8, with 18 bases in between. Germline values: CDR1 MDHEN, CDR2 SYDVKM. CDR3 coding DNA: TGTGCCAGCTGGATGGACTGGGGTGGAGGCTACACCTTC. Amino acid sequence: CASWMDWGGGYTF.

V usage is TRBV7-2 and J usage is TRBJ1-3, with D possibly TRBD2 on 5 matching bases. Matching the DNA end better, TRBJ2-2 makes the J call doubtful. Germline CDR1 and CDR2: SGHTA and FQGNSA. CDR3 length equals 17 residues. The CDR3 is CASSLRPRGRNTGELFF. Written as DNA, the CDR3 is TGTGCCAGCAGCTTAAGGCCCCGAGGGCGGAACACCGGGGAGCTGTTTTTT.

The CDR3: CASSSRGQGSRNQPQHF. As DNA, the CDR3 is TGTGCCAGCAGCTCGAGGGGACAGGGGAGTCGGAATCAGCCCCAGCATTTT. V usage is TRBV6-2 or TRBV6-3 and J usage is TRBJ1-5; 10 positions match TRBD1. This CDR3 has 17 amino acids. The J segment lost 4 bases and the V segment lost 6 bases, leaving 12 bases of the junction unmatched. The germline CDR1 and CDR2 sequences are MNHEY and SVGEGT.

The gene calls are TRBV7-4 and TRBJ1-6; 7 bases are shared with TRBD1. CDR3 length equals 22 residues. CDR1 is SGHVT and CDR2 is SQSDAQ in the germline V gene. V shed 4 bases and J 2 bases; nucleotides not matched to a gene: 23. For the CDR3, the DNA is TGTGCCAGCAGCTCAACGAGTCACAGGGGACGTCCTCAGAGGACCTATAATTCACCCCTCCACTTT. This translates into CASSSTSHRGRPQRTYNSPLHF.

The CDR3 protein is CASRILAASTDTQYF. CDR3 nucleotide sequence: TGTGCCAGCAGGATACTAGCGGCTAGCACAGATACGCAGTATTTT. The chain couples TRBV2 to TRBJ2-3; 8 bases line up with TRBD2. The V and J ends lost 6 bases and 0 bases, in that order; junction bases with no gene match: 5. Germline CDR1 SNHLY, CDR2 FYNNEI. The CDR3 has 15 residues.

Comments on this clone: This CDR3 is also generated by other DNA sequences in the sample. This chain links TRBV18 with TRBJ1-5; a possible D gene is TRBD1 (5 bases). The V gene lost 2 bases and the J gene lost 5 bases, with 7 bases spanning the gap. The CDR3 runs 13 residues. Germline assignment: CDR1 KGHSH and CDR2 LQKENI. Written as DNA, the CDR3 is TGTGCCAGCTCACCAGGGGGGGATCAGCCCCAGCATTTT. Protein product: CASSPGGDQPQHF.

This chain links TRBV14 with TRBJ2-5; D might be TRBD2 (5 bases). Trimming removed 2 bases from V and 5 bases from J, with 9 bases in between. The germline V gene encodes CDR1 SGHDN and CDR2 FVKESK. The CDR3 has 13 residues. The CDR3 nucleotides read TGTGCCAGCAGCCAACCGGGAAAGGAGACCCAGTACTTC. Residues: CASSQPGKETQYF.

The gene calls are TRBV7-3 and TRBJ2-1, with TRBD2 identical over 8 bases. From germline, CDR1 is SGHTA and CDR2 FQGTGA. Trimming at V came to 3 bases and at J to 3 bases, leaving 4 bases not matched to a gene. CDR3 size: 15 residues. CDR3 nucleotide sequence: TGTGCCAGCAGCTTCTTAGCGGGGAGCTACAATGAGCAGTTCTTC. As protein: CASSFLAGSYNEQFF.

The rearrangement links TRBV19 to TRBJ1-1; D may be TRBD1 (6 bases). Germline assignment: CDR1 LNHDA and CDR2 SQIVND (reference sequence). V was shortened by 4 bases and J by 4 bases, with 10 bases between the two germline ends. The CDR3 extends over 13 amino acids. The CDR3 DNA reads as TGTGCCAGTAGTAACAGGGAGAGCACTGAAGCTTTCTTT. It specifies CASSNRESTEAFF.

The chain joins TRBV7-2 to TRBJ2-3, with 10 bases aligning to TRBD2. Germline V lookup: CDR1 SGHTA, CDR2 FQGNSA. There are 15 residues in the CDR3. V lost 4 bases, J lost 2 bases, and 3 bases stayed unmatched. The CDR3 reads CASSSLAGYTDTQYF. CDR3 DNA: TGTGCCAGCAGCTCACTAGCGGGGTACACAGATACGCAGTATTTT.

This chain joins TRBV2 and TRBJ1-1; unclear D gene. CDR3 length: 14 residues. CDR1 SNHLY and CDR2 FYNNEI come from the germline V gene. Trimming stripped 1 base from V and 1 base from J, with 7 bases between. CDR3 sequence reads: CASSEVGTNTEAFF. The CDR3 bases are TGTGCCAGCAGTGAAGTGGGCACGAACACTGAAGCTTTCTTT.

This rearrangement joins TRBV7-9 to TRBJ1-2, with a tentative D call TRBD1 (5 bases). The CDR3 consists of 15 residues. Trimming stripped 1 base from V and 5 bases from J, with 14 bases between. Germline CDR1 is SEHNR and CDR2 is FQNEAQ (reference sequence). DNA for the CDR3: TGTGCCAGCAGCTTAGTAGAGGTTGGGGCTTATGGCTACACCTTC. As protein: CASSLVEVGAYGYTF.

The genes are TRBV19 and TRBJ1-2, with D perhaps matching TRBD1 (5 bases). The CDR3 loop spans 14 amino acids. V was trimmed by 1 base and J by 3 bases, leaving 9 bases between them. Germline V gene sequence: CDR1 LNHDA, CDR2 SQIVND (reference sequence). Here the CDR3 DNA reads TGTGCCAGTAGTATAGCTGACAGTTACTATGGCTACACCTTC. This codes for CASSIADSYYGYTF. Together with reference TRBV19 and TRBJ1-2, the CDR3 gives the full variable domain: DGGITQSPKYLFRKEGQNVTLSCEQNLNHDAMYWYRQDPGQGLRLIYYSQIVNDFQKGDIAEGYSVSREKKESFPLTVTSAQKNPTAFYLCASSIADSYYGYTFGSGTRLTVV.

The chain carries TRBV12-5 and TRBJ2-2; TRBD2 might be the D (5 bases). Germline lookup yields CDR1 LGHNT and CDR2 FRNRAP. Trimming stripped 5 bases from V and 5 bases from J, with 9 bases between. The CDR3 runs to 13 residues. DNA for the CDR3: TGTGCTAGTGGTCCACGGAGGACCGGGGAGCTGTTTTTT. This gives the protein CASGPRRTGELFF.

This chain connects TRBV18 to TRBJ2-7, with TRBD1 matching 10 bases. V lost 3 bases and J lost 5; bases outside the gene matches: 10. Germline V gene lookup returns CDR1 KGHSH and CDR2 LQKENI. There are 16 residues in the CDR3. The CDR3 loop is CASSPGRQGAQHEQYF. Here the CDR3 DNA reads TGTGCCAGCTCACCCGGGAGACAGGGGGCCCAACACGAGCAGTACTTC.

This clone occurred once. CDR3 sequence reads: CASSGAPTGNNGYTF. As DNA, the CDR3 is TGCGCCAGCAGCGGGGCCCCGACAGGGAACAATGGCTACACCTTC. This chain links TRBV5-1 with TRBJ1-2; 7 bases are a match to TRBD1. The CDR3 has 15 residues. Trimming cost V 4 bases and J 6 bases; bases outside gene matches: 12. Per germline, CDR1 SGHRS and CDR2 YFSETQ. The complete variable domain, with remaining parts taken from reference TRBV5-1 and TRBJ1-2, reads KAGVTQTPRYLIKTRGQQVTLSCSPISGHRSVSWYQQTPGQGLQFLFEYFSETQRNKGNFPGRFSGRQFSNSRSEMNVSTLELGDSALYLCASSGAPTGNNGYTFGSGTRLTVV.

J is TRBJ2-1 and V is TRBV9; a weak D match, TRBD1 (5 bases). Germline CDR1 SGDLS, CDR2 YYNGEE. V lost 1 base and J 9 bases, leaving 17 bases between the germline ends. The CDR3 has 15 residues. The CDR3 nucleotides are TGTGCCAGCAGCGTAAACCCGGACATCAAGGGTGAGCAGTTCTTC. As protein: CASSVNPDIKGEQFF.

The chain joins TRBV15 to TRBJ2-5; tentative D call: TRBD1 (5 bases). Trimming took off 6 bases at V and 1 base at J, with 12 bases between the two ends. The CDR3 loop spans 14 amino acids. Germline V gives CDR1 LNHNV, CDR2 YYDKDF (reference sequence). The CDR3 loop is CATSPKGVQETQYF. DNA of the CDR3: TGTGCCACCAGTCCTAAAGGGGTCCAAGAGACCCAGTACTTC.

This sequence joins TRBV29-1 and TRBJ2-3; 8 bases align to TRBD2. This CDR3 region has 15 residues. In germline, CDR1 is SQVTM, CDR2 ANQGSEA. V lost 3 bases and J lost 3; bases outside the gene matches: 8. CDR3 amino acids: CSVDGGVLRTDTQYF. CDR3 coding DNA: TGCAGCGTTGACGGGGGGGTACTAAGAACAGATACGCAGTATTTT.

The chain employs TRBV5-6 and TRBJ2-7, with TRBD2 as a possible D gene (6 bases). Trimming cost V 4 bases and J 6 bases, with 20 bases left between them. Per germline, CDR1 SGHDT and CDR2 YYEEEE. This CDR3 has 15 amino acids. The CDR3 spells CASSRTTRVPSEQYF. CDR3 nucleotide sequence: TGTGCCAGCAGCCGAACGACTAGGGTTCCCTCCGAGCAGTACTTC.

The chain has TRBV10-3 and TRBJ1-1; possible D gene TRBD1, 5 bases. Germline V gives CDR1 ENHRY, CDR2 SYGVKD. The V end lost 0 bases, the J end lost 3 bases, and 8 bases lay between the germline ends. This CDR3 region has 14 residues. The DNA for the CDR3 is TGTGCCATCAGTGAGTCTCCGGGGGACACTGAAGCTTTCTTT. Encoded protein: CAISESPGDTEAFF.